What follows is one TCR beta chain and its context. Its antigen is currently unknown. CDR1 and CDR2 (germline): MNHEY, SVGAGI. This CDR3 has 15 amino acids. Trimming removed 6 bases at V and 5 bases at J, with 17 bases between. The ViraFEST assay expanded antigen-specific CD4+ T cells with viral peptide pools before sequencing. Culturing for 10 days preceded CD4+ T cell isolation. The person acquired a PCR-confirmed SARS-CoV-2 infection between March and December 2020. Wells of more than 1.5 million PBMC each were grown with about 9.5 IU/ml IL-2 and about 9.7 ug/ml peptides. In the cultures, half the medium was exchanged for IL-2 medium on days 3 and 7. These data originate in a study of vaccination effects on CD4 cells after COVID-19. TCRdb's table, derived via immunoSEQ multiplex PCR, lists solely in-frame clones and lacks some. The sample includes tens of thousands of clones, about 81% of them seen just once.

The study's findings and limits: Whether induced by infection or by vaccine, clones showed marked clonal contraction late after vaccination.

Sequences were derived from CD4+ T cells from PBMCs cultured with a peptide pool, sampled before COVID-19 vaccination. The TCR sequence derives from a human donor who had a prior SARS-CoV-2 infection. The chain couples TRBV6-5 to TRBJ1-5; TRBD1 might be the D (6 bases). In nucleotides, the CDR3 is TGTGCCAGCAGCGACGGATGGGCAGGGGATCAGCCCCAGCATTTT. This gives the protein CASSDGWAGDQPQHF.